The rows below give T cell receptor beta chains drawn from one sample of a study of T cell responses to AZD1222 COVID-19 vaccine. Assay: immunoSEQ multiplex PCR; the TCRdb copy retains only in-frame clones and omits some. The profile shows 140,000 or so clones, more than 70% of them singletons. Source: peripheral blood, taken 28 days after the second AZD1222 dose. These TCRs come from an adult who received the AZD1222 COVID-19 vaccine. The CDR3 runs from the conserved cysteine through the conserved F or W. D genes are given only for firm matches. The size entry is marked missing in some rows and otherwise reads once, few, many or a size class.

>NA|TRBJ1-4|NA|TRBV7-8
TGTGCCAGCAGCCAAACCCGGGTTGGGGAGGATGAAAAACTGTTTTTT
CASSQTRVGEDEKLFF
>NA|TRBJ2-5|NA|TRBV18
TGTGCCAGCTCACCGCGGCGCCGAGAGACCCAGTACTTC
CASSPRRRETQYF
>NA|TRBJ1-2|NA|TRBV7-9
TGTGCCAGCAGCTTAGAGGAGAACTATGGCTACACCTTC
CASSLEENYGYTF
>NA|TRBJ2-7|NA|TRBV2
TGTGCCAGCGGGCTGACTTACGAGCAGTACTTC
CASGLTYEQYF
>TRBD1|TRBJ1-2|NA|TRBV4-2
TGTGCCAGCAGCCAACCCTCGGGACAGGCCCCCTACACCTTC
CASSQPSGQAPYTF
>NA|TRBJ1-2|few|TRBV4-1
TGCGCCAGCAGCCAAAGCACAGTATATGGCTACACCTTC
CASSQSTVYGYTF
>NA|TRBJ2-1|NA|TRBV5-1
TGCGCCAGCAGCTTGACTATTGCCAATGAGCAGTTCTTC
CASSLTIANEQFF
>TRBD1|TRBJ2-7|once|TRBV28
TGTGCCAGCAGCCCACCCCCGTTCGGACAGGCCTACGAGCAGTACTTC
CASSPPPFGQAYEQYF
>TRBD2|TRBJ2-5|NA|TRBV5-1
TGCGCCAGCAGCTTGGGGGGCGCGGGGGGCCAAGAGACCCAGTACTTC
CASSLGGAGGQETQYF
>TRBD2|TRBJ2-2|NA|TRBV28
TGTGCCAGCAGTTTAACGGGGGGGCCCGGGGAGCTGTTTTTT
CASSLTGGPGELFF
>NA|TRBJ1-3|NA|TRBV28
TGTGCCAGCAGTTTTCAGGGTTCTGGAAACACCATATATTTT
CASSFQGSGNTIYF
>TRBD1|TRBJ2-7|NA|TRBV7-2
TGTGCCAGCAGCTGGACAGGGTACAACTCCTACGAGCAGTACTTC
CASSWTGYNSYEQYF
>TRBD2|TRBJ2-3|once|TRBV4-1
TGCGCCAGCTCTCACGGAGGGCGGGGGGGATCTAGCACAGATACGCAGTATTTT
CASSHGGRGGSSTDTQYF
>NA|TRBJ2-2|once|TRBV12-3/TRBV12-4
TGTGCCAGCAGAACGGGCTGGGAGCTGTTTTTT
CASRTGWELFF